This TCR beta chain was sequenced during a study of breast tumors, draining lymph nodes, adjacent tissues. TCRdb re-analysed the multiplex PCR reads in MiXCR, keeping a single row per CDR3 protein. This table holds over 10,000 distinct CDR3 sequences, under 80% found once. J gave up 1 base and V 5 bases, and 2 bases lay outside the gene matches. CDR1 is MNHEY, CDR2 SMNVEV, per germline (reference sequence). The CDR3 extends over 14 amino acids. The study's findings and limits: Luminal-like breast cancer showed significantly greater tumor-nontumor repertoire similarity than basal-like breast cancer did. Tumors had less TCR diversity than lymph nodes, more than nontumor tissue. The data were judged consistent with most tumor T cells coming from lymph node and expanding in tumor. That most tumor T cells come from lymph nodes remained unproven.

Ten or more counts support this clonotype. Its antigen is not identified. The receptor comes from a female donor with breast cancer. Some clones in this sample may be carry-over from other donors' samples. Specimen: tumor-adjacent breast tissue. This chain links TRBV27 with TRBJ2-7, with 10 nucleotides matching TRBD2. The CDR3 spells CASSGLADSYEQYF. The CDR3 bases are TGTGCCAGCAGTGGACTAGCGGATTCCTACGAGCAGTACTTC.